The entry below describes one TCR beta chain. This sample's time point: persistent/refractory GD, antithyroid drugs over 5 years with positive TRAb. With RNA extracted from PBMCs as input, the TCR library was made. In building TCR beta libraries, iRepertoire HTBI primers were used together with Arm-PCR of CDR3 regions. In the authors' workflow: Samples revealed roughly 60 TRBV and 14 TRBJ segments. Via MiXCR, TCRdb re-called the multiplex PCR reads, giving one row per CDR3 protein. TCRdb's processing, not the authors' own work, is the source of the V and J calls. The data contain around 400,000 distinct CDR3 sequences, about 25% of them singletons. This specimen belongs to a study of regulatory T cells in long-lasting Graves disease. The sequenced sample was peripheral blood mononuclear cells (PBMCs), obtained when the disease was refractory, from a patient treated with antithyroid drugs. The clonotype originates from a female donor with Graves disease.

CDR3 coding DNA: TGCAGCGTTGAGTCCGACGAACAAGAGACCCAGTACTTC. Translating gives CSVESDEQETQYF. The chain uses TRBV29-1 and TRBJ2-5, with no clear D. Germline CDR1 and CDR2: SQVTM and ANQGSEA. This CDR3 region has 13 residues. With 3 bases removed from V and 2 bases from J, the gap between germline ends came to 10 bases.